This record looks at one TCR beta chain sequence and its context. Its matching antigen is unknown. Clones were sequenced by immunoSEQ multiplex PCR, and TCRdb holds only the in-frame ones, with some missing. The sample records 45,000 or so clones, 91% being singletons. Germline-derived CDR1 and CDR2 are MNHNS and SASEGT. The V gene lost 2 bases and the J gene lost 8 bases, with 12 bases spanning the gap. The CDR3 is 13 amino acids. This entry is derived from a study of T cells in localized non-small cell lung cancer. Study-wide results and limits: In the blood, greater T cell density corresponded to longer overall survival. T cell clonality was highest in uninvolved adjacent lung, above tumor. Paired adjacent lung recovered a median about 61 of the top 100 tumor clones.

The receptor's source is a woman between 35 and 75 years old with stage II lung adenocarcinoma. The sample was PBMCs, taken before any cancer treatment. This chain links TRBV6-1 with TRBJ1-2; D not certain. This CDR3 reads CASSEQNGEGYTF. The CDR3 coding sequence is TGTGCCAGCAGTGAACAAAATGGGGAAGGCTACACCTTC.